The text below deals with one T cell receptor (beta chain). The data originate from a study of blood T cell repertoires in COVID-19. Profiling relied on immunoSEQ multiplex PCR, and the TCRdb table lists in-frame clones only, not all of them. The data show around 170,000 clones, with roughly 88% seen just once and over 7.5% held by the top ten. The clonotype was recovered from a woman in her 30s who had recovered from COVID-19. The sample taken for sequencing was PBMCs or T cells enriched from blood (not recorded which).

CDR3 DNA: TGTGCCAGCAGCGCCGACAGGGGGCCTGGAAACACCATATATTTT. Its translation is CASSADRGPGNTIYF. The chain links TRBV9 to TRBJ1-3, with 10 positions matching TRBD1. This CDR3 region has 15 residues. V lost 3 bases, J lost 2 bases, and 2 bases stayed unmatched. In germline, CDR1 is SGDLS, CDR2 YYNGEE.